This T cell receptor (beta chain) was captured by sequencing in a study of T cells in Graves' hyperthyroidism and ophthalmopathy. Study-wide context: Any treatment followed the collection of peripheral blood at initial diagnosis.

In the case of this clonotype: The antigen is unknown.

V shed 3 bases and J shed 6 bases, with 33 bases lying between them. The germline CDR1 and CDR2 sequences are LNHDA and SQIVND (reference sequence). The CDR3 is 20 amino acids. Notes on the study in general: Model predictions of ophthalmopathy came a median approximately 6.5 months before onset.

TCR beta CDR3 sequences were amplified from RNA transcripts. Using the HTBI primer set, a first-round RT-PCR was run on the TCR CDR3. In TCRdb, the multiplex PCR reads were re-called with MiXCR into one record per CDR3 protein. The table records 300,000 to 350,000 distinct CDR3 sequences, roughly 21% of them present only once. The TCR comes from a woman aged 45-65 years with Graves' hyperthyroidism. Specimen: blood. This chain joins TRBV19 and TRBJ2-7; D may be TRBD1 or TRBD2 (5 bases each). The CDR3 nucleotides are TGTGCCAGTAGTATGGGTTTAGGGACGGGGTCAAAAATTGCCCTGGGCGAGCAGTACTTC. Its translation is CASSMGLGTGSKIALGEQYF.